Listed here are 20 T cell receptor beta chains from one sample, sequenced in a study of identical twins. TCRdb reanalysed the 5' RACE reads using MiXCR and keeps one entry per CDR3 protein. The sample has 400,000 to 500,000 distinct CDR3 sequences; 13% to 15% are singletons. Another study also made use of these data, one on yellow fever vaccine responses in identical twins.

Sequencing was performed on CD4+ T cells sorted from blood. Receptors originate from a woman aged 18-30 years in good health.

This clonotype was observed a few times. CDR3 nucleotide sequence: TGCAGCGTTAAGGCCAACTCTGGGGCCAACGTCCTGACTTTC. Translating it yields CSVKANSGANVLTF. The rearrangement joins TRBV29-1 to TRBJ2-6; the D is unclear. Germline CDR1 and CDR2: SQVTM and ANQGSEA. V lost 5 bases and J 0 bases, leaving 8 bases between the germline ends. CDR3 length: 14 residues.

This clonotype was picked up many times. CDR3 nucleotides: TGTGCCAGCTCCAGTAACGCAGGGGGCGCATCCGGGGAGCTGTTTTTT. As protein: CASSSNAGGASGELFF. V gene TRBV12-3 or TRBV12-4 combines with J gene TRBJ2-2; 8 bases match TRBD1. This CDR3 spans 16 amino acids. J was trimmed by 6 bases and V by 8 bases; bases with no gene match: 14.

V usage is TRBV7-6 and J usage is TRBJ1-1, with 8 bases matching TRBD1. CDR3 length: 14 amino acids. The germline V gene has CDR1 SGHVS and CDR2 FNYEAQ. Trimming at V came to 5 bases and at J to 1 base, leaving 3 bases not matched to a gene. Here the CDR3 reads CASSIGQGNTEAFF. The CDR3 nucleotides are TGTGCCAGCAGCATAGGACAGGGGAACACTGAAGCTTTCTTT.

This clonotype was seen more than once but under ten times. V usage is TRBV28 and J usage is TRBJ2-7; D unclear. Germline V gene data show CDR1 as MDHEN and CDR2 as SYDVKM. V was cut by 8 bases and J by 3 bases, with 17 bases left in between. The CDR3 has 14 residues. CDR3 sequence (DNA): TGTGCCAGCGAAGATATAAGGCCCAACTACGAGCAGTACTTC. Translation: CASEDIRPNYEQYF.

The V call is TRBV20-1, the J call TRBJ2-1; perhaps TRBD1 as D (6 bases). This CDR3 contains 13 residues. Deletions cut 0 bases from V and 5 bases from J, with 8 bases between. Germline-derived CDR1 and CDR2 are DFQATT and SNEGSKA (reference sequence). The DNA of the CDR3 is TGCAGTGCTAGAGAGGGGGCCAACAATGAGCAGTTCTTC. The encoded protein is CSAREGANNEQFF.

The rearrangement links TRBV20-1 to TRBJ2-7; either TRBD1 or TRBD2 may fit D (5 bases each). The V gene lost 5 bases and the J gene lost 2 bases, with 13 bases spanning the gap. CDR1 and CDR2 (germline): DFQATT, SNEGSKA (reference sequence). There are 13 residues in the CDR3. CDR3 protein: CSAEARDAYEQYF. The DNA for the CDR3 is TGCAGTGCTGAGGCCCGGGACGCCTACGAGCAGTACTTC.

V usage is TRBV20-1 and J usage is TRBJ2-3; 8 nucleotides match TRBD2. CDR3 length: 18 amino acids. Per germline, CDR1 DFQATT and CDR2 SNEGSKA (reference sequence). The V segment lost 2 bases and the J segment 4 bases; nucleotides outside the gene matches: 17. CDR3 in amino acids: CSARLPRAGGLGADTQYF. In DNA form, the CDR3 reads TGCAGTGCTAGACTCCCCCGTGCGGGAGGTCTGGGAGCAGATACGCAGTATTTT.

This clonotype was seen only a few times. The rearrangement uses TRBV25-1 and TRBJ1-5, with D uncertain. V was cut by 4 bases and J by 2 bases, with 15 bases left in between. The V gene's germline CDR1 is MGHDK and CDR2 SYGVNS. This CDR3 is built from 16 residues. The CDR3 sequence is CASSAVPKWGNQPQHF. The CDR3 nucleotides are TGTGCCAGCAGTGCCGTACCCAAGTGGGGCAATCAGCCCCAGCATTTT.

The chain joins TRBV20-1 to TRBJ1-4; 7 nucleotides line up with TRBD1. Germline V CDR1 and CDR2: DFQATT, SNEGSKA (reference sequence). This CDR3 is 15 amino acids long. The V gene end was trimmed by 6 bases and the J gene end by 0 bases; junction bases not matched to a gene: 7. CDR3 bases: TGCAGTGCAGGGGACAGTGGCGCAACTAATGAAAAACTGTTTTTT. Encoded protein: CSAGDSGATNEKLFF.

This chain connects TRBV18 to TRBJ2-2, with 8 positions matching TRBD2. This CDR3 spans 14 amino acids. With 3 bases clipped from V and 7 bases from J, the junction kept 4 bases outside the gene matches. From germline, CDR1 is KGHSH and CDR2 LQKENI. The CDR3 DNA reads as TGTGCCAGCTCACCTAGGACTAGCAACGGGGAGCTGTTTTTT. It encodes CASSPRTSNGELFF.

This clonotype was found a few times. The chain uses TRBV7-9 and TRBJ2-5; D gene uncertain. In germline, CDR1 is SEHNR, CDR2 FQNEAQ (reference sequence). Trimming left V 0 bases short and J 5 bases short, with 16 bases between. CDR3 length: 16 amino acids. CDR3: CASSLARSGLGETQYF. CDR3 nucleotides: TGTGCCAGCAGCTTAGCGCGGTCGGGTCTCGGGGAGACCCAGTACTTC.

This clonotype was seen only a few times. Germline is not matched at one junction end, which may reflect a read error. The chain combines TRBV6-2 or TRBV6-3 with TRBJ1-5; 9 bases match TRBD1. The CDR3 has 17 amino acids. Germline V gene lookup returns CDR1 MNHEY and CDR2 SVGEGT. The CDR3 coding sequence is TGTGCCAGCACTTACGACAGGGGGAAATATAGCAATCAGCCCCAGCATTTT. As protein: CASTYDRGKYSNQPQHF.

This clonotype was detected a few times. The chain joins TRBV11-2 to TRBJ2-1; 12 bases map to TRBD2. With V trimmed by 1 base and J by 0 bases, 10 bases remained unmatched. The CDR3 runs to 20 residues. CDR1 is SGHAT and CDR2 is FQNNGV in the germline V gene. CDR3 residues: CASSLGASGRVRSSYNEQFF. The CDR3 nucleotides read TGTGCCAGCAGCTTAGGGGCTAGCGGGAGGGTTAGAAGCTCCTACAATGAGCAGTTCTTC.

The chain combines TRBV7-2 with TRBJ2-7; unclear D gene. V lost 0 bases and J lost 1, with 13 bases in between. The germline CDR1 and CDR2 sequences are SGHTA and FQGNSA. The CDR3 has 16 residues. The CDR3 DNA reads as TGTGCCAGCAGCTTAGCTTTTATGGTCGGTTCCTACGAGCAGTACTTC. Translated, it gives CASSLAFMVGSYEQYF.

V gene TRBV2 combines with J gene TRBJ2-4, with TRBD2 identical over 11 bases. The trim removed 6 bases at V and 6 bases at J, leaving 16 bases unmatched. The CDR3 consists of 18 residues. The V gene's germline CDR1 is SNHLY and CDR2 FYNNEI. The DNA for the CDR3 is TGTGCCAGCAGCCCATTGGGGCTAGCGGGGGGCCGGGGAAACATTCAGTACTTC. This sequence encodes CASSPLGLAGGRGNIQYF. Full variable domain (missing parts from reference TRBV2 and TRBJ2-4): EPEVTQTPSHQVTQMGQEVILRCVPISNHLYFYWYRQILGQKVEFLVSFYNNEISEKSEIFDDQFSVERPDGSNFTLKIRSTKLEDSAMYFCASSPLGLAGGRGNIQYFGAGTRLSVL.

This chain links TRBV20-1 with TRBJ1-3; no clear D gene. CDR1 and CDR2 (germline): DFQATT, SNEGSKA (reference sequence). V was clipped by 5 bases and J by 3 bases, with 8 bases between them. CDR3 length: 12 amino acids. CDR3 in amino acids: CSAEFGGNTIYF. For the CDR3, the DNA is TGCAGTGCTGAGTTCGGTGGAAACACCATATATTTT.

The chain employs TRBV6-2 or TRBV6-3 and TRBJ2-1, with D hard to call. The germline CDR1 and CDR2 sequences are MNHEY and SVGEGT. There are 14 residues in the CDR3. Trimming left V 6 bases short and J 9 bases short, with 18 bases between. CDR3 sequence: CASRFSSARGEQFF. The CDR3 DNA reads TGTGCCAGCAGATTCAGTTCGGCCCGCGGTGAGCAGTTCTTC.

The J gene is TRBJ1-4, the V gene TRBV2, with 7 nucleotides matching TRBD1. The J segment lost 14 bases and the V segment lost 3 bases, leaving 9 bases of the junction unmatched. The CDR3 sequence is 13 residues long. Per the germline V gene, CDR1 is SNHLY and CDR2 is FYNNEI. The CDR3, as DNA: TGTGCCAGCAGTGAGAACCGACAGGGTCTTCTGTTTTTT. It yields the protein CASSENRQGLLFF.

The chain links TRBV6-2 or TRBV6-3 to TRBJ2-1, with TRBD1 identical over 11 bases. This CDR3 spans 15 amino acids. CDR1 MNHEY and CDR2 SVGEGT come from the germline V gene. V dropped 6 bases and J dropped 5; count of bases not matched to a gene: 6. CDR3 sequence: CASSDRDRGNNEQFF. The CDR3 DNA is TGTGCCAGCAGCGACCGGGACAGGGGGAACAATGAGCAGTTCTTC.

CDR3 region: CSAIRGNQPQHF. The CDR3 DNA reads TGCAGTGCTATTCGGGGCAATCAGCCCCAGCATTTT. The V gene is TRBV20-1, the J gene TRBJ1-5; D gene uncertain. The V end was cut by 4 bases, the J end by 2 bases, with 6 bases between. CDR1 and CDR2 from the germline V gene are DFQATT and SNEGSKA (reference sequence). The CDR3 consists of 12 residues.